This T cell receptor beta chain originates from a study of cytomegalovirus exposure and HLA in healthy donors. As for the study in general: The Caucasian-associated ancestry cluster contained about 80% of the roughly 370 genotyped donors. Whole-study results and caveats: In an earlier analysis, in some 540 donors, most V segments appeared productive either ~90% or ~30% of the time. Analyzed later, most CMV-associated TCR beta chains appeared HLA-restricted.

PCR employed 60 Vbeta and 13 Jbeta primers. Only in-frame clones appear in the TCRdb table, and some are missing; sequencing was by immunoSEQ multiplex PCR. The data hold around 190,000 clones, with 65% to 85% observed a single time. On this clone itself: Its antigen is unidentified.

Germline values: CDR1 SGHTA, CDR2 FQGNSA. Trimming removed 1 base from V and 2 bases from J, with 14 bases in between. The CDR3 loop spans 16 amino acids. The TCR was taken from a woman aged 18-30 years in good health and CMV-seronegative. The specimen sequenced was PBMCs. The J gene is TRBJ1-1, the V gene TRBV7-2; the D gene is possibly TRBD1 (6 bases). The CDR3 DNA is TGTGCCAGCAGCTTAGACAGGGTGAGGGCAAACACTGAAGCTTTCTTT. As protein: CASSLDRVRANTEAFF.